One T cell receptor (beta chain) is described in this entry. Its specificity is unknown. The data were obtained in a study of T cells after yellow fever vaccination. On the study more broadly: Preparation of fractions with low cell numbers was performed using SMART-Seq v4 Ultra Low Input.

Findings and limits, study-wide: Booster sampling recovered most clones from primary vaccination (96% CD4, around 88% CD8). Contamination of FACS-sorted repertoires by abundant clonotypes from the bulk population could occur.

V lost 2 bases and J lost 7, with 6 bases in between. The V gene's germline CDR1 is DFQATT and CDR2 SNEGSKA (reference sequence). The CDR3 length is 11 residues. 5'RACE template switching added a universal primer site and UMIs to TCR cDNA. MiXCR, run by TCRdb on the 5' RACE reads, gives a single entry per CDR3 protein. This table has almost 600,000 distinct CDR3 sequences, around an eighth appearing once. The chain employs TRBV20-1 and TRBJ2-1; D remains ambiguous. The clonotype was recovered from a man in his thirties or forties who received the YFV17D yellow fever vaccine. Sequenced material: PBMCs, taken on the day of the yellow fever booster vaccination. CDR3 sequence: CSARPSNEQFF. CDR3 sequence (DNA): TGCAGTGCTAGACCTAGTAATGAGCAGTTCTTC.